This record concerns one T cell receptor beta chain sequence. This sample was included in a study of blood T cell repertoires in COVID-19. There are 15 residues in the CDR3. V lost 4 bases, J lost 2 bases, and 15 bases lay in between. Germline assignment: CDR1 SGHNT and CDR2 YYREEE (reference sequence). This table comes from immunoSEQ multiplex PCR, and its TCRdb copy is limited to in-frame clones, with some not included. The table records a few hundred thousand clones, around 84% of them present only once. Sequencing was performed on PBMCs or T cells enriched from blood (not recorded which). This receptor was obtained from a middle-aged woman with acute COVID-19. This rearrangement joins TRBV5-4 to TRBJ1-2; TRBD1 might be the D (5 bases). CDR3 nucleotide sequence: TGTGCCAGCAGCCCGTGGGCAGGGAAAAACTATGGCTACACCTTC. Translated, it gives CASSPWAGKNYGYTF.